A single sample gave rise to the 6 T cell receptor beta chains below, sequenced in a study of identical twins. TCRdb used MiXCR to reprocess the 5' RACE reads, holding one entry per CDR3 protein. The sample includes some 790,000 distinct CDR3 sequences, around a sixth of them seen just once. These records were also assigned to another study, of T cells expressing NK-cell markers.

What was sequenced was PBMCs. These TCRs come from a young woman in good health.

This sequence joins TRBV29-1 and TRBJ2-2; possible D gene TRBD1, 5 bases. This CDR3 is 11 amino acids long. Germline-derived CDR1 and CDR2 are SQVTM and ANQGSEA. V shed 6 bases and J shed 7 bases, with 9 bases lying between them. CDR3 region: CSVSTGGELFF. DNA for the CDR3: TGCAGCGTCTCAACAGGCGGGGAGCTGTTTTTT.

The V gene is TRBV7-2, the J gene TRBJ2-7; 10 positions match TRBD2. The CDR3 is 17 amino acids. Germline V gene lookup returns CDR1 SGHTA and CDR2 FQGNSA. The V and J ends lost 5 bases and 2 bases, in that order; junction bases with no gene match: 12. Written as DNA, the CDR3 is TGTGCCAGCAGCACCCGGACTAGCGGAGCCCCAGCCTACGAGCAGTACTTC. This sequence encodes CASSTRTSGAPAYEQYF.

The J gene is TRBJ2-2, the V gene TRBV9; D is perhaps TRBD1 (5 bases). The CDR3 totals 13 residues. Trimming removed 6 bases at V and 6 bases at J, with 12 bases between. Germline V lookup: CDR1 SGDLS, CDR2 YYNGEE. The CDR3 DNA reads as TGTGCCAGCACGGACACCTCTTCCGGGGAGCTGTTTTTT. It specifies CASTDTSSGELFF. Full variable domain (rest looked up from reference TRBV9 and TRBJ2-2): DSGVTQTPKHLITATGQRVTLRCSPRSGDLSVYWYQQSLDQGLQFLIQYYNGEERAKGNILERFSAQQFPDLHSELNLSSLELGDSALYFCASTDTSSGELFFGEGSRLTVL.

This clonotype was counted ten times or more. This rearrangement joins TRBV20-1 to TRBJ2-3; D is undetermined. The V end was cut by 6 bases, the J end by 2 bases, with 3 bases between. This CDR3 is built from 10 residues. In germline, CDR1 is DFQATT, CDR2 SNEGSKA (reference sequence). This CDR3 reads CSAFTDTQYF. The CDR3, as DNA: TGCAGTGCCTTCACAGATACGCAGTATTTT.

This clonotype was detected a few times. In DNA form, the CDR3 reads TGCAGCGTTGATCGTGGAATTGGGACTGAAGCTTTCTTT. Translated: CSVDRGIGTEAFF. The genes are TRBV29-1 and TRBJ1-1; D uncertain. The CDR3 runs to 13 residues. Germline CDR1 reads SQVTM; CDR2 reads ANQGSEA. V was clipped by 3 bases and J by 5 bases, with 13 bases between them.

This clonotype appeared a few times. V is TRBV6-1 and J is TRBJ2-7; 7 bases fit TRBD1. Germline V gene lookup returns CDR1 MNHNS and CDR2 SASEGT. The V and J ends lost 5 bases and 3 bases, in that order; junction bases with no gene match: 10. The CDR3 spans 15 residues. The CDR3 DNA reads TGTGCCAGCAGTCGACTGACGACAGGGAACTACGAGCAGTACTTC. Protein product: CASSRLTTGNYEQYF.